The 15 T cell receptor beta chains presented below share a single source sample, sequenced in a study of siplizumab effects on memory and regulatory T cells. Assay: immunoSEQ multiplex PCR; the TCRdb copy retains only in-frame clones and omits some. The table includes about 40,000 clones, around 90% detected once. Sequenced sample: naive CD4+ T cells sorted from blood. These TCRs come from a human donor in good health.

This chain connects TRBV5-6 to TRBJ2-2, with D uncertain. The length of the CDR3 is 13 residues. Trimming shortened V by 1 base and J by 6 bases, and 7 bases separated the two germline ends. Germline V gene sequence: CDR1 SGHDT, CDR2 YYEEEE. As DNA, the CDR3 is TGTGCCAGCAGCTTGTGGGCAGCCGGGGAGCTGTTTTTT. Translation: CASSLWAAGELFF.

The rearrangement joins TRBV6-6 to TRBJ2-3; D not resolved. Germline CDR1 reads MNHNY; CDR2 reads SVGAGI (reference sequence). This CDR3 has 11 residues. The V end lost 6 bases, the J end lost 2 bases, and 3 bases lay between the germline ends. The DNA of the CDR3 is TGTGCCAGCAGCCTCACAGATACGCAGTATTTT. Its protein product is CASSLTDTQYF.

The V call is TRBV19, the J call TRBJ1-5, with D perhaps matching TRBD1 (6 bases). V lost 9 bases and J lost 4, with 16 bases in between. The CDR3 has 14 residues. In germline, CDR1 is LNHDA, CDR2 SQIVND (reference sequence). The CDR3 is CASSEHQGNQPQHF. The CDR3 DNA follows: TGTGCCAGCTCTGAACATCAGGGGAATCAGCCCCAGCATTTT.

This clone has a handful of counts. This chain joins TRBV19 and TRBJ2-2; D is possibly TRBD1 (6 bases). Germline-derived CDR1 and CDR2 are LNHDA and SQIVND (reference sequence). V was shortened by 5 bases and J by 0 bases, with 13 bases between the two germline ends. CDR3 length: 16 residues. The CDR3 region is CASSSLDSPNTGELFF. In DNA form, the CDR3 reads TGTGCCAGTAGTTCCTTGGACAGCCCGAACACCGGGGAGCTGTTTTTT.

The rearrangement joins TRBV2 to TRBJ1-5; D unresolved. The CDR3 totals 13 residues. With 3 bases removed from V and 2 bases from J, the gap between germline ends came to 5 bases. Germline assignment: CDR1 SNHLY and CDR2 FYNNEI. In DNA form, the CDR3 reads TGTGCCAGCAGTGAGAACGGCAATCAGCCCCAGCATTTT. Its translation: CASSENGNQPQHF.

This clone was observed a handful of times. The chain combines TRBV5-4 with TRBJ2-7; tentatively, D is TRBD1 or TRBD2 (5 bases each). This CDR3 is built from 15 residues. The ends were cut back, 4 bases at V and 0 bases at J, with 14 bases in the middle. Looked up from germline, CDR1 is SGHNT and CDR2 is YYREEE (reference sequence). CDR3 sequence reads: CASSVEAGSSYEQYF. For the CDR3, the DNA is TGTGCCAGCAGCGTAGAGGCAGGGAGCTCCTACGAGCAGTACTTC.

V and J are TRBV7-3 and TRBJ2-2, with D perhaps TRBD1 or TRBD2 (5 bases each). Trimming cost V 1 base and J 5 bases, with 11 bases left between them. This CDR3 has 15 amino acids. In germline, CDR1 is SGHTA, CDR2 FQGTGA. The CDR3 protein is CASSLRGVGTGELFF. DNA of the CDR3: TGTGCCAGCAGCTTAAGAGGGGTCGGAACCGGGGAGCTGTTTTTT. The complete variable domain, with remaining parts taken from reference TRBV7-3 and TRBJ2-2, reads GAGVSQTPSNKVTEKGKYVELRCDPISGHTALYWYRQSLGQGPEFLIYFQGTGAADDSGLPNDRFFAVRPEGSVSTLKIQRTERGDSAVYLCASSLRGVGTGELFFGEGSRLTVL.

V is TRBV7-9 and J is TRBJ1-1, with D hard to call. This CDR3 is 12 amino acids long. V shed 4 bases and J shed 3 bases, with 6 bases lying between them. Germline-derived CDR1 and CDR2 are SEHNR and FQNEAQ (reference sequence). The CDR3 coding sequence is TGTGCCAGCAGCTATGCGGACACTGAAGCTTTCTTT. Translated: CASSYADTEAFF. Based on the CDR3 plus reference TRBV7-9 and TRBJ1-1, the full variable domain is DTGVSQNPRHKITKRGQNVTFRCDPISEHNRLYWYRQTLGQGPEFLTYFQNEAQLEKSRLLSDRFSAERPKGSFSTLEIQRTEQGDSAMYLCASSYADTEAFFGQGTRLTVV.

This CDR3 reads CASSDMPSGPSSYNEQFF. Here the CDR3 DNA reads TGTGCCAGCTCAGATATGCCTTCTGGACCGAGCTCCTACAATGAGCAGTTCTTC. The chain recombines TRBV18 with TRBJ2-1; D not certain. Germline assignment: CDR1 KGHSH and CDR2 LQKENI. Trimming pared 5 bases from V and 0 bases from J, leaving 20 bases between. This CDR3 comprises 18 residues. Full variable domain (missing parts from reference TRBV18 and TRBJ2-1): NAGVMQNPRHLVRRRGQEARLRCSPMKGHSHVYWYRQLPEEGLKFMVYLQKENIIDESGMPKERFSAEFPKEGPSILRIQQVVRGDSAAYFCASSDMPSGPSSYNEQFFGPGTRLTVL.

V is TRBV18 and J is TRBJ2-4; D uncertain. Germline loops: CDR1 KGHSH, CDR2 LQKENI. This CDR3 has 14 residues. Trimming stripped 3 bases from V and 4 bases from J, with 10 bases between. Here the CDR3 reads CASSPTEGKNIQYF. The CDR3 nucleotides are TGTGCCAGCTCACCTACGGAAGGGAAAAACATTCAGTACTTC.

V is TRBV5-1 and J is TRBJ1-4; D is undetermined. The CDR3 is 17 amino acids. Trimming cost V 0 bases and J 0 bases, with 12 bases left between them. The germline gives CDR1 SGHRS, CDR2 YFSETQ. The DNA of the CDR3 is TGCGCCAGCAGCTTGGCCGGCGGAAGAGCAACTAATGAAAAACTGTTTTTT. Protein product: CASSLAGGRATNEKLFF.

V gene TRBV5-1 combines with J gene TRBJ2-2; D is unresolved. This CDR3 region has 14 residues. CDR1 and CDR2 from the germline V gene are SGHRS and YFSETQ. With 0 bases removed from V and 2 bases from J, the gap between germline ends came to 5 bases. The CDR3 coding sequence is TGCGCCAGCAGCTTGGGCACCAACACCGGGGAGCTGTTTTTT. Its translation: CASSLGTNTGELFF.

This chain joins TRBV4-1 and TRBJ1-4; D is ambiguous. The CDR3 runs to 14 residues. CDR1 and CDR2 (germline): MGHRA, YSYEKL. Trimming removed 1 base at V and 8 bases at J, with 11 bases between. DNA of the CDR3: TGCGCCAGCAGCCAAGCTGGGAGTGGCGAAAAACTGTTTTTT. Protein sequence: CASSQAGSGEKLFF.

The V call is TRBV7-2, the J call TRBJ1-6, with unresolved D. Deletions cut 4 bases from V and 8 bases from J, with 15 bases between. Germline V lookup: CDR1 SGHTA, CDR2 FQGNSA. This CDR3 is 15 amino acids long. The CDR3 DNA follows: TGTGCCAGCAGCTACCGCGGGGTTGGGGATTCACCCCTCCACTTT. Translating gives CASSYRGVGDSPLHF.

The rearrangement links TRBV6-5 to TRBJ2-7; D may be TRBD1 (5 bases). Germline CDR1 MNHEY, CDR2 SVGAGI. Trimming took 8 bases from V and 0 from J, leaving 8 bases between them. CDR3 length: 12 residues. CDR3 coding DNA: TGTGCCAGCGGCAGGGACTCCTACGAGCAGTACTTC. Protein: CASGRDSYEQYF.